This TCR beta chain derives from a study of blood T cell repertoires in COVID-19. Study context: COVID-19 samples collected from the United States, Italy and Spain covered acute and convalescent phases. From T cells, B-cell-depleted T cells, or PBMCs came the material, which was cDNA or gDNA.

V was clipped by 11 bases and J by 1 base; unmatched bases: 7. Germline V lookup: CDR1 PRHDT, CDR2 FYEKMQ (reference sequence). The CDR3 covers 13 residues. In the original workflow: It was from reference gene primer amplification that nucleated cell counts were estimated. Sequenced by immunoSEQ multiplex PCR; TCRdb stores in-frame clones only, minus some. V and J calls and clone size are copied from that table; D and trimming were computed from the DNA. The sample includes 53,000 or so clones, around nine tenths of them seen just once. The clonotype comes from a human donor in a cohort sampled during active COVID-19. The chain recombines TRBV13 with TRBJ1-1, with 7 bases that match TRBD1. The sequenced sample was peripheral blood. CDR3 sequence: CADRVYENTEAFF. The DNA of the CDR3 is TGTGCCGACAGGGTTTATGAGAACACTGAAGCTTTCTTT.